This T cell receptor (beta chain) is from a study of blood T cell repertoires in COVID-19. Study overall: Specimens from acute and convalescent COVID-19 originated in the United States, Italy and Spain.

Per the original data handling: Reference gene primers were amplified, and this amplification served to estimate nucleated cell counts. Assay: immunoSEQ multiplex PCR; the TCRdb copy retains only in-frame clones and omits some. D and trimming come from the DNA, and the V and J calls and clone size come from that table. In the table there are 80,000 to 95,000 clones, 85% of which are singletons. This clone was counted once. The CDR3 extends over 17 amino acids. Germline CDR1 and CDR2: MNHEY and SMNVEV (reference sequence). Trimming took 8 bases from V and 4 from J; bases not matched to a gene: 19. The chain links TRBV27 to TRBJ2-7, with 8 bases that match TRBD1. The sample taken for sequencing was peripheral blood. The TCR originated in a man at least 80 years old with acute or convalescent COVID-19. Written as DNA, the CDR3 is TGTGCCAGCCGCACAGGGGGGAGACAGGGTGAGTTATACGAGCAGTACTTC. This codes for CASRTGGRQGELYEQYF.